Listed below are T cell receptor beta chains from one sample, sequenced in a study of monozygotic twins with cystic fibrosis. Sequenced by immunoSEQ multiplex PCR; TCRdb stores in-frame clones only, minus some. The sample yields some 32,000 clones, 90% to 97% seen once. Material for sequencing was blood. The receptors originated from a girl aged 2 to 9 with cystic fibrosis. Each CDR3 is given with its conserved first and last residue. Fields, in order: J gene, clone size, D gene, V gene, CDR3 DNA, CDR3 protein. A D gene is named only where the DNA matches it firmly. Some rows mark clone size as missing; the rest say once, few, many or name a class of expanded clone.

>TRBJ2-7|NA|TRBD2|TRBV6-5
TGTGCCAGCAGTCGTCTAGCGGGGGCCTACGAGCAGTACTTC
CASSRLAGAYEQYF
>TRBJ1-2|NA|NA|TRBV5-8
TGTGCCAGCAGCTTGGTTACTGGCTATGGCTACACCTTC
CASSLVTGYGYTF
>TRBJ2-1|NA|TRBD2|TRBV19
TGTGCCAGTACCCCTGACCCCGGGAGGGCCGTCTATGAGCAGTTCTTC
CASTPDPGRAVYEQFF
>TRBJ2-3|NA|NA|TRBV6-6
TGTGCCAGCAGTTACTCCGTCAACACAGATACGCAGTATTTT
CASSYSVNTDTQYF
>TRBJ1-2|once|NA|TRBV15
TGTGCCACCAGCAGAGCTGCCGGCCCTTCGGTTGGCTATGGCTACACCTTC
CATSRAAGPSVGYGYTF
>TRBJ1-2|NA|NA|TRBV10-3
TGTGCCATCAGTGTGGGGGAGGTTGGCGGCTACACCTTC
CAISVGEVGGYTF
>TRBJ2-7|NA|TRBD2|TRBV5-5
TGTGCCAGCAGCTTGGTACTAGCGGGACAATACGAGCAGTACTTC
CASSLVLAGQYEQYF
>TRBJ1-1|NA|NA|TRBV6-5
TGTGCCAGCATCTCGCGGGGTACGGACACTGAAGCTTTCTTT
CASISRGTDTEAFF
>TRBJ2-7|NA|NA|TRBV19
TGTGCCAGTAGTTGGGGGGGCCGTGACGAGCAGTACTTC
CASSWGGRDEQYF
>TRBJ2-7|once|NA|TRBV15
TGTGCCACCAGCAGAGAGCTACGGCTCTCCTACGAGCAGTACTTC
CATSRELRLSYEQYF
>TRBJ1-5|NA|NA|TRBV19
TGTGCCAGTAGTATACAGGGAGTTCAGGGCAATCAGCCCCAGCATTTT
CASSIQGVQGNQPQHF
>TRBJ1-2|NA|NA|TRBV6-5
TGTGCCAGCAGTTCCCCCCTCCGGGGGCCTGGGTATGGCTACACCTTC
CASSSPLRGPGYGYTF
>TRBJ2-7|NA|TRBD1|TRBV4-1
TGCGCCAGCAGCCTGAAGAGGGACAGGGGTTCTGACGAGCAGTACTTC
CASSLKRDRGSDEQYF
>TRBJ1-2|NA|NA|TRBV15
TGTGCCACCAGCAGTGGTAGGCAGGGAATGTATTATGGCTACACCTTC
CATSSGRQGMYYGYTF
>TRBJ1-4|NA|NA|TRBV7-9
TGTGCCAGCAGCCTCGAAGGGGGAAGCTATGAAAAACTGTTTTTT
CASSLEGGSYEKLFF
>TRBJ2-5|NA|TRBD1|TRBV2
TGTGCCAGCAGGCCCCAGGACAGGGGCCTCCAAGAGACCCAGTACTTC
CASRPQDRGLQETQYF
>TRBJ2-7|NA|NA|TRBV6-1
TGTGCCAGCAGTGACTTCAGGGAGGGGGCCTACGAGCAGTACTTC
CASSDFREGAYEQYF
>TRBJ2-2|once|NA|TRBV4-1
TGCGCCAGCAGCCAAGCGGAAACCGGGGAGCTGTTTTTT
CASSQAETGELFF
>TRBJ2-7|NA|TRBD1|TRBV5-1
TGCGCCAGCAGCTTCGGACAGGGCGACGAGCAGTACTTC
CASSFGQGDEQYF
>TRBJ2-1|NA|TRBD2|TRBV4-1
TGCGCCAGCAGCCAAGGACTAGCCCCCTACAATGAGCAGTTCTTC
CASSQGLAPYNEQFF
>TRBJ2-7|NA|NA|TRBV7-9
TGTGCCAGCAGCTCCGTTCTACTCGAGCAGTACTTC
CASSSVLLEQYF
>TRBJ1-1|NA|NA|TRBV5-6
TGTGCCAGCAGCCCTGACGGTACCCCCACTGAAGCTTTCTTT
CASSPDGTPTEAFF
>TRBJ1-2|NA|NA|TRBV6-5
TGTGCCAGCAGCGCCACGGGACCGATCTATGGCTACACCTTC
CASSATGPIYGYTF
>TRBJ2-4|once|TRBD1|TRBV28
TGTGCCAGCAGCCGACGACAGGGGACCCAAAACATTCAGTACTTC
CASSRRQGTQNIQYF
>TRBJ2-5|NA|NA|TRBV5-5
TGTGCCAGCAGCTTGAAAACGAGGAGTCAAGAGACCCAGTACTTC
CASSLKTRSQETQYF
>TRBJ1-1|NA|TRBD1|TRBV14
TGTGCCAGCAGCCAAAATATCGGGACAGTTCCGAACACTGAAGCTTTCTTT
CASSQNIGTVPNTEAFF
>TRBJ2-7|NA|NA|TRBV19
TGTGCCAGTAGTATCTCTCCGGCAGCCGAGCAGTACTTC
CASSISPAAEQYF
>TRBJ1-2|NA|NA|TRBV5-1
TGCGCCAGCAGTTCCGGGGCAGGCTATGGCTACACCTTC
CASSSGAGYGYTF
>TRBJ1-3|NA|NA|TRBV5-4
TGTGCCAGCAGCTTAGGAGGATTCGGTTCTGGAAACACCATATATTTT
CASSLGGFGSGNTIYF
>TRBJ1-5|NA|NA|TRBV6-1
TGTGCCAGCAGGGGGGTTTTGGCCCAGCATTTT
CASRGVLAQHF
>TRBJ1-2|NA|NA|TRBV7-2
TGTGCCAGCAGCTTAGGGGCAGGAAGAAAGGTCGGCTACACCTTC
CASSLGAGRKVGYTF
>TRBJ2-1|NA|NA|TRBV9
TGTGCCAGCAGCGTAGCCTCTCGGGAACATGAGCAGTTCTTC
CASSVASREHEQFF
>TRBJ1-5|NA|NA|TRBV5-1
TGCGCCAGAAGCTTCGGACGTGACGATCAGCCCCAGCATTTT
CARSFGRDDQPQHF
>TRBJ2-1|NA|NA|TRBV5-6
TGTGCCAGCAGCTCAGGTGGCTCCTACAATGAGCAGTTCTTC
CASSSGGSYNEQFF
>TRBJ1-4|NA|NA|TRBV30
TGTGCCTGGAGTGTATGGTTAACTAATGAAAAACTGTTTTTT
CAWSVWLTNEKLFF
>TRBJ1-2|NA|NA|TRBV30
TGTGCCTGGAATGGACATTCTAACTATGGCTACACCTTC
CAWNGHSNYGYTF
>TRBJ1-1|once|NA|TRBV7-9
TGTGCCAGCAGCTTACGGGGTCGGAACACTGAAGCTTTCTTT
CASSLRGRNTEAFF
>TRBJ1-1|NA|NA|TRBV6-4
TGTGCCAGCAGCCCAAACAGGGTTGGCACTGAAGCTTTCTTT
CASSPNRVGTEAFF
>TRBJ2-7|NA|TRBD2|TRBV7-2
TGTGCCAGCAGCCAGAGACTAGCGGGAGGGCCTGTCGAGCAGTACTTC
CASSQRLAGGPVEQYF
>TRBJ1-1|NA|NA|TRBV19
TGTGCCAGTAGACATCTGACCTTGAACACTGAAGCTTTCTTT
CASRHLTLNTEAFF
>TRBJ1-2|NA|NA|TRBV10-3
TGTGCCATCAGTCTAAGGCCTCAAGACTATGGCTACACCTTC
CAISLRPQDYGYTF
>TRBJ1-2|NA|NA|TRBV30
TGTGCCTGGAGTGTACGGCGGGCCACATCCTATGGCTACACCTTC
CAWSVRRATSYGYTF
>TRBJ1-6|few|TRBD1|TRBV4-1
TGCGCCAGCAGCCAAGATACGAGGACAGGGAATTCACCCCTCCACTTT
CASSQDTRTGNSPLHF
>TRBJ2-1|NA|TRBD2|TRBV6-4
TGTGCCAGCAGTCGGACTAGCGGGAGGTCGTATGAGCAGTTCTTC
CASSRTSGRSYEQFF
>TRBJ1-1|NA|NA|TRBV10-2
TGCGCCAGCAGGGCAGAAGTCATGAACACTGAAGCTTTCTTT
CASRAEVMNTEAFF
>TRBJ1-2|once|TRBD1|TRBV9
TGTGCCAGCAGCTCCCCTGGGGGACAGGGGGTTAGAGGCTACACCTTC
CASSSPGGQGVRGYTF
>TRBJ1-4|NA|TRBD1|TRBV28
TGTGCCAGCAGGCTCCAGATACAGGGGTTTTTCCAAGAAAAACTGTTTTTT
CASRLQIQGFFQEKLFF
>TRBJ2-4|NA|TRBD1|TRBV14
TGTGCCAGCAGCCAACCGGGACAGAAAAACATTCAGTACTTC
CASSQPGQKNIQYF
>TRBJ1-1|NA|TRBD1|TRBV5-1
TGCGCCAGCAGCGAAAGCCGGGACAGTCTGAACACTGAAGCTTTCTTT
CASSESRDSLNTEAFF